This TCR beta chain is drawn from a study of shared clonotypes between healthy human individuals. As for the study in general: Each donor contributed plates that comprised three CD4 naive, three CD4 memory, two CD8 naive and one CD8 memory.

The table came from immunoSEQ multiplex PCR; TCRdb's copy has only in-frame clones and leaves some out. The table lists millions of clones, roughly nine tenths of them singletons, with 0.11% to 0.15% in the top ten. Germline V gene data show CDR1 as SGHRS and CDR2 as YFSETQ. This CDR3 has 17 residues. With 7 bases clipped from V and 2 bases from J, the junction kept 7 bases outside the gene matches. Sequencing input: naive CD4+ T cells sorted from blood. The subset is: CD45RA+ positively selected. The chain couples TRBV5-1 to TRBJ2-3, with 16 bases fitting TRBD2. This sequence was found in a man in his late teens or twenties in good health. The DNA of the CDR3 is TGCGCCAGCGGCCAGGGACTAGCGGGGGGGCCCACAGATACGCAGTATTTT. It specifies CASGQGLAGGPTDTQYF.